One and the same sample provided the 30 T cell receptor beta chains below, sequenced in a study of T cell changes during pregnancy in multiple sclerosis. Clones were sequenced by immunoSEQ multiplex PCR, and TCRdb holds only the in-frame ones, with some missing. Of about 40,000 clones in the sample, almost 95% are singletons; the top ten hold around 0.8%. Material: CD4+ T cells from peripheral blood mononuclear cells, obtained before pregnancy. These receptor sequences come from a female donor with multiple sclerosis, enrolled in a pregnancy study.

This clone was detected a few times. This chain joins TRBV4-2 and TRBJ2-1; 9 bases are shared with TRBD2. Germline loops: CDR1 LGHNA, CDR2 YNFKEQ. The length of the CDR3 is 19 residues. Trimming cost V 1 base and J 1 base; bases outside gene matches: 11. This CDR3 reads CASSQVRSGRNPSYNEQFF. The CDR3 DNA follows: TGTGCCAGCAGCCAAGTCAGGAGCGGGAGGAACCCTTCCTACAATGAGCAGTTCTTC.

The CDR3 coding sequence is TGTGCCAGCAGCACAGGGCTCCCGACTGAAGCTTTCTTT. Translation: CASSTGLPTEAFF. This chain uses TRBV5-5 with TRBJ1-1; D is possibly TRBD1 (6 bases). V was trimmed by 4 bases and J by 5 bases, leaving 12 bases between them. Germline lookup yields CDR1 SGHKS and CDR2 YYEKEE (reference sequence). The CDR3 is made up of 13 amino acids.

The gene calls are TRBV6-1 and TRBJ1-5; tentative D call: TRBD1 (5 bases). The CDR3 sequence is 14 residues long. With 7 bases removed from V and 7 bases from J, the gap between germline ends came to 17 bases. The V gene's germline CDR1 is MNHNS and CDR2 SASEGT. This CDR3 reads CASNLGGREQPQHF. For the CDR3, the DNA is TGTGCCAGCAACCTGGGCGGCAGGGAACAGCCCCAGCATTTT.

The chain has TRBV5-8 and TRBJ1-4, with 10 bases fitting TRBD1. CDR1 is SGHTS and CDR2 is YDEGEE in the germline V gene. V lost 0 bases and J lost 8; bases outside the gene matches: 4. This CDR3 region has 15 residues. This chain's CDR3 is CASSLGTGGREKLFF. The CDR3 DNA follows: TGTGCCAGCAGCTTGGGGACAGGGGGTAGAGAAAAACTGTTTTTT.

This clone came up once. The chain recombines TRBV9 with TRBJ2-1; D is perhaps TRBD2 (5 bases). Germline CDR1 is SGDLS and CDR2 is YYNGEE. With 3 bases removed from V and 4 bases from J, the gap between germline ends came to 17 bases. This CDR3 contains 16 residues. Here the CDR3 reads CASSESSGSYYNEQFF. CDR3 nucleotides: TGTGCCAGCAGCGAGTCAAGTGGGAGCTATTACAATGAGCAGTTCTTC.

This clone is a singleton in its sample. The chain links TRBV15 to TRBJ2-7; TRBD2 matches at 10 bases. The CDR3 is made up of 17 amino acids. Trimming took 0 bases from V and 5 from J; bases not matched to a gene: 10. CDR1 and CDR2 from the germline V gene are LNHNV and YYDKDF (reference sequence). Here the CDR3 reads CATSRDIGAGGPHEQYF. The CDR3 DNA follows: TGTGCCACCAGCAGAGATATTGGAGCGGGAGGGCCCCACGAGCAGTACTTC.

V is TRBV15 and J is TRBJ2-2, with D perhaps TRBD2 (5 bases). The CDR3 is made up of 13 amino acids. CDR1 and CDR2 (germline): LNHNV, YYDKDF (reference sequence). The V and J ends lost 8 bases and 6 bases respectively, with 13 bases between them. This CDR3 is CATSPTRPGELFF. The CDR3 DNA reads TGTGCCACCTCTCCTACTAGGCCCGGGGAGCTGTTTTTT.

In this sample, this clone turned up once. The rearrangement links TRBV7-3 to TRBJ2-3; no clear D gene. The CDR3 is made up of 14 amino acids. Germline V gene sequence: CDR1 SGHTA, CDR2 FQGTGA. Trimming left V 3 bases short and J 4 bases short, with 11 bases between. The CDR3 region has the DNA TGTGCCAGCAGCTTTGGTGGTCGGGCAGATACGCAGTATTTT. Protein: CASSFGGRADTQYF.

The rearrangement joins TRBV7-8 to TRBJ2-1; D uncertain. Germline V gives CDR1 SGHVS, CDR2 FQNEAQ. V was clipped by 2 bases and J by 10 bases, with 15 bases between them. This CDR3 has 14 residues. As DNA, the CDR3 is TGTGCCAGCAGCTTAAGAACTAACCTTCGGGAGCAGTTCTTC. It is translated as CASSLRTNLREQFF.

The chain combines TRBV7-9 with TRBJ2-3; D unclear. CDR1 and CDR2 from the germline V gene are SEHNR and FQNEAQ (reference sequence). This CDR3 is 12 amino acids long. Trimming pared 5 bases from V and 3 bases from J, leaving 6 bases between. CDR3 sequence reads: CASSPETDTQYF. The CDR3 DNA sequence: TGTGCCAGCAGCCCGGAGACAGATACGCAGTATTTT.

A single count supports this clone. This CDR3 is CASSGLAGGSYTGELFF. The CDR3 bases are TGTGCCAGCAGCGGACTAGCGGGAGGCAGTTACACCGGGGAGCTGTTTTTT. The V and J genes are TRBV9 and TRBJ2-2, with 13 positions matching TRBD2. The CDR3 spans 17 residues. The V segment lost 3 bases and the J segment 3 bases; nucleotides outside the gene matches: 5. The V gene's germline CDR1 is SGDLS and CDR2 YYNGEE.

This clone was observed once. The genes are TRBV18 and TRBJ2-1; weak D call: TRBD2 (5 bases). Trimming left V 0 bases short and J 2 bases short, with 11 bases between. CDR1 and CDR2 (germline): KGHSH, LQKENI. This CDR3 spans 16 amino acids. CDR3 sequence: CASSPPLGAPYNEQFF. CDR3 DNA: TGTGCCAGCTCACCACCGCTGGGAGCCCCCTACAATGAGCAGTTCTTC.

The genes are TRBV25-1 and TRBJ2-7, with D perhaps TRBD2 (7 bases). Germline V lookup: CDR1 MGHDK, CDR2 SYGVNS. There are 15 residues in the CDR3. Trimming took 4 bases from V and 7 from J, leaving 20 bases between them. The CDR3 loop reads CASSVRDGGRGEQYF. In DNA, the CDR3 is TGTGCCAGCAGTGTCCGGGACGGGGGGCGAGGGGAGCAGTACTTC.

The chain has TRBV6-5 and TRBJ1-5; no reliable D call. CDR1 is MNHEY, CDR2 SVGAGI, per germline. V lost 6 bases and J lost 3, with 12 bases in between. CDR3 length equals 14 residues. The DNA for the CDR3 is TGTGCCAGCAGACCCTCCCTAGTCAATCAGCCCCAGCATTTT. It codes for CASRPSLVNQPQHF.

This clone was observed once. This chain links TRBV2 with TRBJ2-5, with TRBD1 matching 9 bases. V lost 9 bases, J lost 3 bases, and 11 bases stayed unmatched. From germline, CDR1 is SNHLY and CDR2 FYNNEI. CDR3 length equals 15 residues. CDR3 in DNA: TGTGCCAGGAACGGCGGGACAGGGAGGGAAGAGACCCAGTACTTC. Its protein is CARNGGTGREETQYF.

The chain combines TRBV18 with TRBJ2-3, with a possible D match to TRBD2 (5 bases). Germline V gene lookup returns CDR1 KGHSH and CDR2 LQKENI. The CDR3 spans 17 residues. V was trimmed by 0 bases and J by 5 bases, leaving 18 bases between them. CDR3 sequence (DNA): TGTGCCAGCTCACCACCGAGCCGGGGATTAAAGGGAGATACGCAGTATTTT. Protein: CASSPPSRGLKGDTQYF.

CDR3 sequence: CASSQTAGAKNIQYF. The CDR3, as DNA: TGTGCCAGCAGCCAAACAGCGGGGGCCAAAAACATTCAGTACTTC. This sequence joins TRBV5-6 and TRBJ2-4, with 7 nucleotides matching TRBD2. The CDR3 is 15 amino acids. Germline V gives CDR1 SGHDT, CDR2 YYEEEE. After removal of 4 bases from V and 1 base from J, the junction contained 5 bases not matched to a gene. Drawing the rest from reference TRBV5-6 and TRBJ2-4, the complete variable domain is DAGVTQSPTHLIKTRGQQVTLRCSPKSGHDTVSWYQQALGQGPQFIFQYYEEEERQRGNFPDRFSGHQFPNYSSELNVNALLLGDSALYLCASSQTAGAKNIQYFGAGTRLSVL.

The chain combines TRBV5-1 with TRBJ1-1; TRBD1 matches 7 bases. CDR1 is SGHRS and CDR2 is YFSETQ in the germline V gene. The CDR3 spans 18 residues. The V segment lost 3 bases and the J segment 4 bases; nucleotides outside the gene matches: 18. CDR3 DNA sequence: TGCGCCAGCAGCTCTAATAACACATCTAGGGGGCTGGGCACTGAAGCTTTCTTT. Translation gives CASSSNNTSRGLGTEAFF.

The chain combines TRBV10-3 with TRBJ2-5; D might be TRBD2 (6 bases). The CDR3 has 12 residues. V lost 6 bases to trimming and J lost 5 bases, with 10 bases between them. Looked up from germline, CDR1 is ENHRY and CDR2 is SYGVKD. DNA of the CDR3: TGTGCCATCAGGGGACTGGGGGAGACCCAGTACTTC. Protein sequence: CAIRGLGETQYF.

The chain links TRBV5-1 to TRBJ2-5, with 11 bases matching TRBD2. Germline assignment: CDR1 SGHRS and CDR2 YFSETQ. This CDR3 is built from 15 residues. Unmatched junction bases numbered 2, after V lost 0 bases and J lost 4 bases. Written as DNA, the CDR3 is TGCGCCAGCAGCTTGGCCGGGACTAGCGGAGAGACCCAGTACTTC. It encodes CASSLAGTSGETQYF.

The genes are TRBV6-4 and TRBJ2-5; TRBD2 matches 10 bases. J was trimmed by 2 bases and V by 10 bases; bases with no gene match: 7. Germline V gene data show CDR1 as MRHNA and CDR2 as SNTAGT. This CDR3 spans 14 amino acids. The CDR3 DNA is TGTGCCATCCGGACTAGCGGAATACAAGAGACCCAGTACTTC. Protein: CAIRTSGIQETQYF.

CDR3 nucleotides: TGTGCCAGCAGCTCGACAGGGAAATCTGGGGCCAACGTCCTGACTTTC. Amino acids: CASSSTGKSGANVLTF. This chain connects TRBV5-6 to TRBJ2-6; TRBD1 aligns across 7 bases. This CDR3 region has 16 residues. V dropped 3 bases and J dropped 1; count of bases not matched to a gene: 4. Looked up from germline, CDR1 is SGHDT and CDR2 is YYEEEE.

CDR3 DNA: TGTGCCAGCAGCGCATCTACGGGGGTAATCCGCACAGATACGCAGTATTTT. It encodes CASSASTGVIRTDTQYF. The genes are TRBV27 and TRBJ2-3; perhaps TRBD2 as D (6 bases). The CDR3 sequence is 17 residues long. Germline values: CDR1 MNHEY, CDR2 SMNVEV (reference sequence). V was trimmed by 6 bases and J by 1 base, leaving 20 bases between them.

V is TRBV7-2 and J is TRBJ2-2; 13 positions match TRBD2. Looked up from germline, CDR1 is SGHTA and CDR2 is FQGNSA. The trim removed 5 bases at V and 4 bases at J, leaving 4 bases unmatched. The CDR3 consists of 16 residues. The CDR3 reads CASSAGLAGVTGELFF. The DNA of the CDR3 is TGTGCCAGCAGCGCCGGACTAGCGGGAGTCACCGGGGAGCTGTTTTTT.

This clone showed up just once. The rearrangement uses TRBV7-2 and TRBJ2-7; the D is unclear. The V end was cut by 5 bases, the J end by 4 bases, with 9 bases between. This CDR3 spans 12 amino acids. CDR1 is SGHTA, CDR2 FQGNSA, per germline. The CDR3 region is CASSRQAYEQYF. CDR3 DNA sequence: TGTGCCAGCAGCCGCCAAGCATACGAGCAGTACTTC.

The CDR3 DNA reads as TGTGCCAGCAGTCCCTCCTTCTCTGGGGCCAACGTCCTGACTTTC. Translated: CASSPSFSGANVLTF. This chain connects TRBV6-5 to TRBJ2-6; D uncertain. V dropped 5 bases and J dropped 0 bases, with 8 bases sitting between them. This CDR3 has 15 residues. The germline CDR1 and CDR2 sequences are MNHEY and SVGAGI.

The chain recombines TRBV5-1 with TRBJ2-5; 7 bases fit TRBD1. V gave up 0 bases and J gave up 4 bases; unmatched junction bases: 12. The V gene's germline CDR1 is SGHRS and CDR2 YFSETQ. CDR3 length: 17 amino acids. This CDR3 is CASSLASIYDRVETQYF. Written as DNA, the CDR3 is TGCGCCAGCAGCTTGGCTTCTATTTACGACAGGGTAGAGACCCAGTACTTC.

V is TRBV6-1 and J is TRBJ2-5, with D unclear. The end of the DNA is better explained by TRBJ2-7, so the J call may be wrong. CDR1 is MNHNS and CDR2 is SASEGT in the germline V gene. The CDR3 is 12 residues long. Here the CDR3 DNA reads TGTGCCAGCAGTGAAGACTGGTACGAGCAGTACTTC. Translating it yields CASSEDWYEQYF.

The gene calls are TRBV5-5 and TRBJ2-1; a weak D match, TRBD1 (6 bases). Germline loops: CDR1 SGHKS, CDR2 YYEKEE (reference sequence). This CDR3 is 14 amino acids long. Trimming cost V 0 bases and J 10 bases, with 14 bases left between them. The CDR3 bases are TGTGCCAGCAGCTTGGGCCCCTGGCAGGGGGAGCAGTTCTTC. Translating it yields CASSLGPWQGEQFF.

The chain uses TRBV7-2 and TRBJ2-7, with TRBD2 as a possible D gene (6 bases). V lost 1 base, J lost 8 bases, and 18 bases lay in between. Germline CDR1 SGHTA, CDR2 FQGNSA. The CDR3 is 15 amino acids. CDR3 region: CASSLGGTENFKQYF. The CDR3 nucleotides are TGTGCCAGCAGCTTAGGCGGGACCGAGAACTTTAAGCAGTACTTC.